The T cell receptor (beta chain) described here comes from a study of a mutant IDH1 vaccine in newly diagnosed glioma. Across the whole study: Vaccines were first given 4-6 weeks after radiotherapy alone, or with temozolomide cycles. Week 35 held visit V12, while week 47 held visit V13. Earlier care involved radiotherapy, temozolomide, or both, and the majority received both.

The time point: week 47, end of study. Topical imiquimod accompanied each vaccine dose, which consisted of 300 ug of mutant IDH1 20-mer peptide. The protocol was immunoSEQ multiplex PCR, while the TCRdb copy is restricted to in-frame clones and leaves out a portion. This table has about 23,000 clones, approximately 88% appearing once. The CDR3 sequence is 14 residues long. V gave up 7 bases and J gave up 2 bases; unmatched junction bases: 7. Germline V gene lookup returns CDR1 SGHRS and CDR2 YFSETQ. Worth noting for this clone: The antigen remains unidentified.

The sequence came from a middle-aged man with glioma. This sequence joins TRBV5-1 and TRBJ2-3; 7 nucleotides align to TRBD2. Sequenced here: PBMCs, sampled from a glioma patient whose treatment included an IDH1 peptide vaccine. CDR3 amino acids: CASRVAGYTDTQYF. The DNA for the CDR3 is TGCGCCAGCCGGGTAGCGGGCTACACAGATACGCAGTATTTT.